The present TCR beta chain was sequenced within a study of T cells in Graves' hyperthyroidism and ophthalmopathy. CDR3 size: 14 residues. V shed 5 bases and J shed 7 bases, with 15 bases lying between them. CDR1 is LNHDA and CDR2 is SQIVND in the germline V gene (reference sequence). From RNA transcripts, TCR beta CDR3 regions were amplified. The HTBI primer set was used in a first-round RT-PCR of the TCR CDR3. TCRdb ran MiXCR on the multiplex PCR reads and lists one entry per CDR3 protein. The data show hundreds of thousands of distinct CDR3 sequences, with around 15% seen just once and less than 15% held by the top ten.

The TCR was taken from a man aged 18 to 30 with Graves' ophthalmopathy. Sequenced sample: blood. The chain joins TRBV19 to TRBJ1-5, with a weak D call TRBD1 (6 bases). CDR3 loop: CASSLQGPAQPQHF. The CDR3 DNA follows: TGTGCCAGTAGTCTACAGGGACCCGCGCAGCCCCAGCATTTT. The variable domain in full, completed from reference TRBV19 and TRBJ1-5, reads DGGITQSPKYLFRKEGQNVTLSCEQNLNHDAMYWYRQDPGQGLRLIYYSQIVNDFQKGDIAEGYSVSREKKESFPLTVTSAQKNPTAFYLCASSLQGPAQPQHFGDGTRLSIL.